A single sample gave rise to the 16 T cell receptor beta chains below, sequenced in a study of metastatic and nonmetastatic thyroid tumors. Every patient was untreated before thyroid surgery. TCRdb reanalyzed the PCR reads via MiXCR. The data show almost 5,500 clones, with approximately 37% seen just once and roughly 32% held by the top ten. Material for sequencing was adjacent normal tissue. These receptors were collected from a female donor with papillary thyroid cancer or a benign thyroid nodule (not recorded which). Some clones in this sample may be carry-over from other donors' samples.

The chain carries TRBV5-6 and TRBJ1-2, with a tentative D call TRBD1 (6 bases). Trimming stripped 3 bases from V and 2 bases from J, with 8 bases between. In germline, CDR1 is SGHDT, CDR2 YYEEEE. The CDR3 sequence is 13 residues long. The CDR3 loop reads CASSSGQNYGYTF. The CDR3 nucleotides are TGTGCCAGCAGCTCCGGACAGAACTATGGCTACACCTTC.

The CDR3 bases are TGTGCCAGCAGTGAAGACGGCGGGACTGAAGCTTTCTTT. Translation: CASSEDGGTEAFF. The genes are TRBV6-1 and TRBJ1-1; D is ambiguous. The CDR3 runs to 13 residues. V was clipped by 1 base and J by 5 bases, with 8 bases between them. Germline V gives CDR1 MNHNS, CDR2 SASEGT.

The gene calls are TRBV27 and TRBJ2-1; no reliable D call. Trimming took off 3 bases at V and 11 bases at J, with 11 bases between the two ends. Germline lookup yields CDR1 MNHEY and CDR2 SMNVEV (reference sequence). CDR3 size: 12 residues. Here the CDR3 DNA reads TGTGCCAGCAGTTTGATAGATTCTAAGCAGTTCTTC. Its translation: CASSLIDSKQFF.

This chain links TRBV5-1 with TRBJ2-5; 15 bases are shared with TRBD2. V was pared by 4 bases and J by 5 bases, with 6 bases of the junction left unmatched. CDR1 SGHRS and CDR2 YFSETQ come from the germline V gene. The CDR3 length is 16 residues. In nucleotides, the CDR3 is TGCGCCAGCAGCGGCGGACTAGCGGGGGGGTTTGAGACCCAGTACTTC. As protein: CASSGGLAGGFETQYF.

The chain links TRBV30 to TRBJ2-5, with 8 positions matching TRBD2. Trimming removed 0 bases from V and 5 bases from J; junction bases left unmatched: 5. Germline V CDR1 and CDR2: GTSNPN, SVGIG (reference sequence). This CDR3 region has 14 residues. The CDR3 region is CAWSVAGGSETQYF. The CDR3 bases are TGTGCCTGGAGTGTTGCGGGGGGATCGGAGACCCAGTACTTC. Full variable domain (outside the CDR3, taken from reference TRBV30 and TRBJ2-5): SQTIHQWPATLVQPVGSPLSLECTVEGTSNPNLYWYRQAAGRGLQLLFYSVGIGQISSEVPQNLSASRPQDRQFILSSKKLLLSDSGFYLCAWSVAGGSETQYFGPGTRLLVL.

J is TRBJ2-2 and V is TRBV4-1; D ambiguous. Trimming took 1 base from V and 7 from J, leaving 7 bases between them. This CDR3 spans 13 amino acids. CDR1 and CDR2 (germline): MGHRA, YSYEKL. CDR3 residues: CASSQAQGGELFF. The CDR3 DNA reads TGCGCCAGCAGCCAAGCACAAGGCGGGGAGCTGTTTTTT.

This clone is a singleton in its sample. The gene calls are TRBV5-6 and TRBJ1-3; D call uncertain. V dropped 0 bases and J dropped 0 bases, with 4 bases sitting between them. This CDR3 spans 14 amino acids. Per germline, CDR1 SGHDT and CDR2 YYEEEE. In DNA, the CDR3 is TGTGCCAGCAGCTTGGGGCTCTCTGGAAACACCATATATTTT. Protein sequence: CASSLGLSGNTIYF.

The chain carries TRBV4-1 and TRBJ1-1; D remains unclear. V dropped 3 bases and J dropped 1 base, with 6 bases sitting between them. From germline, CDR1 is MGHRA and CDR2 YSYEKL. The CDR3 is 13 residues long. As DNA, the CDR3 is TGCGCCAGCAGCCATCGTCAGAACACTGAAGCTTTCTTT. Translating it yields CASSHRQNTEAFF.

As to this clone: One end of the junction fails to match germline, which may point to a read error. The rearrangement uses TRBV6-1 and TRBJ1-1, with D hard to call. This CDR3 region has 14 residues. The germline V gene encodes CDR1 MNHNS and CDR2 SASEGT. The CDR3 nucleotides are TGTGCCATCTTCGGTGGGCGAGAGAGGACTGAATCTTTCTTT. Translated: CAIFGGRERTESFF.

The chain uses TRBV7-2 and TRBJ2-7; D remains unclear. CDR3 size: 15 residues. With 0 bases removed from V and 0 bases from J, the gap between germline ends came to 9 bases. Germline V CDR1 and CDR2: SGHTA, FQGNSA. The chain's CDR3 is CASSLAAISSYEQYF. The CDR3 nucleotides read TGTGCCAGCAGCTTAGCCGCCATAAGCTCCTACGAGCAGTACTTC.

This chain joins TRBV11-3 and TRBJ2-1; D might be TRBD1 (6 bases). V lost 5 bases, J lost 3 bases, and 8 bases lay in between. CDR3 length: 13 amino acids. CDR1 is SGHNT, CDR2 YENEEA, per germline. CDR3: CASSLDSYNEQFF. DNA for the CDR3: TGTGCCAGCAGCCTGGACAGCTACAATGAGCAGTTCTTC.

V and J are TRBV6-8 and TRBJ2-5; 9 bases fit TRBD1. The DNA matches TRBJ2-1 better at its end, which makes the J call doubtful. Germline V lookup: CDR1 MNHGY, CDR2 SAAAGT. The CDR3 totals 14 residues. The CDR3 sequence is CASSYSTGGNEQFF. CDR3 nucleotide sequence: TGTGCCAGCAGTTACTCGACAGGGGGCAATGAGCAGTTCTTC.

The chain links TRBV20-1 to TRBJ2-1, with TRBD2 matching 14 bases. This CDR3 contains 15 residues. Germline CDR1 DFQATT, CDR2 SNEGSKA (reference sequence). V gave up 5 bases and J gave up 7 bases; unmatched junction bases: 7. The CDR3 here is CSALRLAGGPNEQFF. CDR3 DNA sequence: TGCAGTGCTCTAAGACTAGCGGGAGGGCCGAATGAGCAGTTCTTC.

The chain recombines TRBV11-1 with TRBJ2-1; D gene unclear. Germline V gene data show CDR1 as SGHAT and CDR2 as FQDESV (reference sequence). The CDR3 spans 14 residues. The germline V and J ends were trimmed by 3 bases and 8 bases, with 14 bases remaining between them. The CDR3 protein is CASSFTRLVHEQFF. CDR3 sequence (DNA): TGTGCCAGCAGCTTTACACGGTTGGTCCATGAGCAGTTCTTC.

J is TRBJ2-2 and V is TRBV9; D is uncertain. Germline CDR1 is SGDLS and CDR2 is YYNGEE. Trimming took 0 bases from V and 7 from J, leaving 10 bases between them. The CDR3 is made up of 14 amino acids. The CDR3: CASSVDWPGGELFF. CDR3 sequence (DNA): TGTGCCAGCAGCGTAGACTGGCCGGGCGGGGAGCTGTTTTTT.

This clone was picked up a small number of times. The CDR3 DNA follows: TGTGCCAGCAGTTTAATGCAGGACGGCCTCTGTGGCTACACCTTC. Protein: CASSLMQDGLCGYTF. V is TRBV28 and J is TRBJ1-2; D not resolved. The V and J ends lost 2 bases and 7 bases respectively, with 17 bases between them. Germline CDR1 reads MDHEN; CDR2 reads SYDVKM. The CDR3 is 15 amino acids.